The 18 T cell receptor beta chains below all came from one sample that was sequenced in a study of blood T cell repertoires in COVID-19. Here immunoSEQ multiplex PCR was the method, and the copy in TCRdb shows in-frame clones only, minus some. The sample records about 150,000 clones, about 85% being singletons. The sample comprised peripheral blood. The receptors here all came from a man in his fifties or sixties with COVID-19, enrolled during active disease.

To note about this clone: The same CDR3 also results from other DNA sequences found in this sample. The J gene is TRBJ1-4, the V gene TRBV5-1; D ambiguous. Germline loops: CDR1 SGHRS, CDR2 YFSETQ. The CDR3 is 13 amino acids. V lost 0 bases to trimming and J lost 6 bases, with 6 bases between them. As DNA, the CDR3 is TGCGCCAGCAGCTTGGTCCCAGATGAAAAACTGTTTTTT. This encodes CASSLVPDEKLFF.

V gene TRBV19 combines with J gene TRBJ1-1; D is unclear. With 3 bases removed from V and 0 bases from J, the gap between germline ends came to 8 bases. CDR1 and CDR2 from the germline V gene are LNHDA and SQIVND (reference sequence). The CDR3 sequence is 14 residues long. This chain's CDR3 is CASSMGRLNTEAFF. The CDR3 DNA reads as TGTGCCAGTAGTATGGGCAGACTGAACACTGAAGCTTTCTTT.

This CDR3 reads CASSPQGISGNTIYF. The CDR3 DNA is TGTGCCAGCAGCCCACAGGGCATCTCTGGAAACACCATATATTTT. V gene TRBV11-1 combines with J gene TRBJ1-3; D perhaps matches TRBD1 (6 bases). The germline CDR1 and CDR2 sequences are SGHAT and FQDESV (reference sequence). The CDR3 runs to 15 residues. Between the trimmed V and J ends, which lost 5 bases and 0 bases, there was a span of 11 bases.

This clone was seen a handful of times. This chain connects TRBV7-2 to TRBJ1-5, with 9 bases lining up with TRBD1. V trimming: 2 bases; J trimming: 0 bases; junction bases outside the gene matches: 2. The germline V gene has CDR1 SGHTA and CDR2 FQGNSA. This CDR3 is built from 16 residues. CDR3 in amino acids: CASSLRQGDSNQPQHF. CDR3 nucleotide sequence: TGTGCCAGCAGCTTAAGACAGGGGGATAGCAATCAGCCCCAGCATTTT. Full variable domain (remainder filled in from reference TRBV7-2 and TRBJ1-5): GAGVSQSPSNKVTEKGKDVELRCDPISGHTALYWYRQSLGQGLEFLIYFQGNSAPDKSGLPSDRFSAERTGGSVSTLTIQRTQQEDSAVYLCASSLRQGDSNQPQHFGDGTRLSIL.

This chain joins TRBV12-3 or TRBV12-4 and TRBJ1-4; 10 bases agree with TRBD1. With 8 bases clipped from V and 8 bases from J, the junction kept 2 bases outside the gene matches. CDR3 length equals 12 residues. In nucleotides, the CDR3 is TGTGCCAGCGGGACAGGGGTCGAAAAACTGTTTTTT. It translates to CASGTGVEKLFF.

This clone was found a few times. V gene TRBV5-6 combines with J gene TRBJ1-1, with D possibly matching TRBD1 (6 bases). This CDR3 has 14 residues. Germline CDR1 reads SGHDT; CDR2 reads YYEEEE. The V end was cut by 6 bases, the J end by 0 bases, with 12 bases between. This CDR3 reads CASMPQGLNTEAFF. Written as DNA, the CDR3 is TGTGCCAGCATGCCACAGGGACTGAACACTGAAGCTTTCTTT.

V and J are TRBV24-1 and TRBJ1-2; 9 nucleotides line up with TRBD1. Per the germline V gene, CDR1 is KGHDR and CDR2 is SFDVKD. CDR3 size: 15 residues. Trimming cost V 4 bases and J 5 bases; bases outside gene matches: 7. The CDR3, as DNA: TGTGCCACCAGTGACCCTGCCGGGACAGGGTATGGCTACACCTTC. It encodes CATSDPAGTGYGYTF.

The rearrangement links TRBV27 to TRBJ1-6, with D unclear. V gave up 7 bases and J gave up 6 bases, with 19 bases separating them. From germline, CDR1 is MNHEY and CDR2 SMNVEV (reference sequence). The CDR3 has 16 residues. CDR3 protein: CASKYSKWMSNSPLHF. Here the CDR3 DNA reads TGTGCCAGCAAGTACAGCAAGTGGATGAGTAATTCACCCCTCCACTTT.

This chain uses TRBV10-3 with TRBJ2-1; perhaps TRBD2 as D (6 bases). The CDR3 extends over 14 amino acids. Germline CDR1 and CDR2: ENHRY and SYGVKD. Trimming shortened V by 2 bases and J by 7 bases, and 12 bases separated the two germline ends. The CDR3 DNA reads TGTGCCATCAGTGAGCCGGGACTGGCAAATGAGCAGTTCTTC. Translating gives CAISEPGLANEQFF.

CDR3 residues: CATPKKANTGELFF. The CDR3 DNA follows: TGTGCCACCCCTAAAAAAGCTAACACCGGGGAGCTGTTTTTT. The rearrangement links TRBV28 to TRBJ2-2; D gene uncertain. The CDR3 is 14 residues long. V was cut by 10 bases and J by 2 bases, with 14 bases left in between. Germline V gene data show CDR1 as MDHEN and CDR2 as SYDVKM.

The chain couples TRBV13 to TRBJ1-4; the D gene is possibly TRBD1 (5 bases). Germline lookup yields CDR1 PRHDT and CDR2 FYEKMQ (reference sequence). V was clipped by 8 bases and J by 5 bases, with 18 bases between them. The CDR3 has 15 amino acids. The CDR3 sequence: CASRMGGAMNEKLFF. The CDR3 DNA reads TGTGCCAGCCGCATGGGGGGAGCGATGAATGAAAAACTGTTTTTT.

This clone occurred a few times. CDR3 in amino acids: CASSLYDRNNEQFF. The DNA for the CDR3 is TGTGCCAGCAGTTTATATGACAGAAACAATGAGCAGTTCTTC. The chain carries TRBV27 and TRBJ2-1, with D possibly matching TRBD1 (5 bases). Germline V gene lookup returns CDR1 MNHEY and CDR2 SMNVEV (reference sequence). V lost 1 base and J 5 bases, leaving 9 bases between the germline ends. There are 14 residues in the CDR3.

The chain joins TRBV9 to TRBJ2-2; TRBD1 aligns across 11 bases. This CDR3 is built from 15 residues. The J segment lost 6 bases and the V segment lost 4 bases, leaving 5 bases of the junction unmatched. Germline V gene data show CDR1 as SGDLS and CDR2 as YYNGEE. The CDR3 loop reads CASSSGQGASGELFF. The CDR3 DNA sequence: TGTGCCAGCAGCTCTGGACAGGGGGCATCCGGGGAGCTGTTTTTT.

This rearrangement joins TRBV29-1 to TRBJ2-3; 9 nucleotides match TRBD2. Trimming cost V 4 bases and J 6 bases; bases outside gene matches: 8. The CDR3 length is 14 residues. Germline loops: CDR1 SQVTM, CDR2 ANQGSEA. The CDR3 here is CSVARGGGSDTQYF. The CDR3 region has the DNA TGCAGCGTTGCGCGGGGGGGCGGGTCCGATACGCAGTATTTT.

This chain uses TRBV12-3 or TRBV12-4 with TRBJ1-1; maybe TRBD1 (6 bases). This CDR3 region has 12 residues. V lost 5 bases and J lost 5, with 9 bases in between. The CDR3 loop reads CASSLQGTEAFF. The DNA for the CDR3 is TGTGCCAGCAGTCTACAGGGTACTGAAGCTTTCTTT.

This clone was recorded once. V is TRBV5-8 and J is TRBJ1-2; 7 nucleotides line up with TRBD1. Germline V gives CDR1 SGHTS, CDR2 YDEGEE. The CDR3 covers 16 residues. With 4 bases clipped from V and 8 bases from J, the junction kept 17 bases outside the gene matches. CDR3 sequence reads: CASSLDRPHSRYGYTF. Here the CDR3 DNA reads TGTGCCAGCAGCCTGGACAGGCCCCATTCCCGCTACGGCTACACCTTC.

V and J are TRBV4-1 and TRBJ2-5; possibly TRBD1 for D (5 bases). CDR1 is MGHRA, CDR2 YSYEKL, per germline. The V gene lost 1 base and the J gene lost 5 bases, with 14 bases spanning the gap. The length of the CDR3 is 15 residues. Here the CDR3 reads CASSQALRTWETQYF. In nucleotides, the CDR3 is TGCGCCAGCAGCCAAGCTCTGCGGACATGGGAGACCCAGTACTTC.

This chain uses TRBV4-2 with TRBJ1-4; TRBD1 aligns across 7 bases. With V trimmed by 4 bases and J by 4 bases, 3 bases remained unmatched. The CDR3 sequence is 14 residues long. Germline lookup yields CDR1 LGHNA and CDR2 YNFKEQ. CDR3 bases: TGTGCCAGCAGCCGGGACAGAGATAATGAAAAACTGTTTTTT. Protein: CASSRDRDNEKLFF.